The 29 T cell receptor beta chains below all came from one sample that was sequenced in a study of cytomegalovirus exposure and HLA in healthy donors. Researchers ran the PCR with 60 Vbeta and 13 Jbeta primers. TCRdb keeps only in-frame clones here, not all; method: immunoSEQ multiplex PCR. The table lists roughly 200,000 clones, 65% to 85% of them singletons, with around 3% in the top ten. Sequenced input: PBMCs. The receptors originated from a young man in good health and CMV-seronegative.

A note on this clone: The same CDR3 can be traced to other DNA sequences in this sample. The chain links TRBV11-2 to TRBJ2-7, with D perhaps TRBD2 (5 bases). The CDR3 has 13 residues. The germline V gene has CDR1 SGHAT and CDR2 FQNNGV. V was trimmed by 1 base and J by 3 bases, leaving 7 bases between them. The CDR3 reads CASSLVRGYEQYF. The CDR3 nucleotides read TGTGCCAGCAGCTTAGTCCGGGGCTACGAGCAGTACTTC.

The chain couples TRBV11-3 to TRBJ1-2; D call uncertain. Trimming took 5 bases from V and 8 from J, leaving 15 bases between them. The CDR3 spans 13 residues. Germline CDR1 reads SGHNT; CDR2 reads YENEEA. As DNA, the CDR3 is TGTGCCAGCAGCCAAGGAGGCAACATGGGCTACACCTTC. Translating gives CASSQGGNMGYTF. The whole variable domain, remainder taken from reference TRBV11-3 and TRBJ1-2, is EAGVVQSPRYKIIEKKQPVAFWCNPISGHNTLYWYLQNLGQGPELLIRYENEEAVDDSQLPKDRFSAERLKGVDSTLKIQPAELGDSAVYLCASSQGGNMGYTFGSGTRLTVV.

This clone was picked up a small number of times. This CDR3 reads CASSPRDSQETQYF. DNA of the CDR3: TGTGCCAGTAGTCCGCGGGACAGCCAAGAGACCCAGTACTTC. The chain has TRBV19 and TRBJ2-5, with D perhaps matching TRBD1 (7 bases). Germline loops: CDR1 LNHDA, CDR2 SQIVND (reference sequence). The CDR3 has 14 amino acids. V lost 5 bases to trimming and J lost 1 base, with 11 bases between them.

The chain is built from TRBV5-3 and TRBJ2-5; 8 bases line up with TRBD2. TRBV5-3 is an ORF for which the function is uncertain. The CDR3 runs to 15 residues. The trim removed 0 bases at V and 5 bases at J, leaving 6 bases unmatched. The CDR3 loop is CARSLGLAGRETQYF. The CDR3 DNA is TGTGCCAGAAGCTTGGGGCTAGCGGGCAGGGAGACCCAGTACTTC.

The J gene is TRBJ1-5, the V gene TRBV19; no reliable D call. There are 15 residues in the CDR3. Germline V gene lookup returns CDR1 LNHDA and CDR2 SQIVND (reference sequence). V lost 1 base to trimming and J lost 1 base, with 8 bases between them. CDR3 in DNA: TGTGCCAGTAGTATAGCCCAACTAAGCAATCAGCCCCAGCATTTT. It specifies CASSIAQLSNQPQHF.

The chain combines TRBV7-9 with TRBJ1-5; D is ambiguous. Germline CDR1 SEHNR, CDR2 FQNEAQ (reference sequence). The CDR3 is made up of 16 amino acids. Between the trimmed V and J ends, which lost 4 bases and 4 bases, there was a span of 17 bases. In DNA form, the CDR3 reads TGTGCCAGCAGCTCCTATCATGAGGGCCCAAATCAGCCCCAGCATTTT. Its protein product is CASSSYHEGPNQPQHF.

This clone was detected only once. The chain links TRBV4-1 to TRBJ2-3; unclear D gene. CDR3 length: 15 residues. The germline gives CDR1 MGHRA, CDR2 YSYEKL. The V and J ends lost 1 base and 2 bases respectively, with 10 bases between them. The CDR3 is CASSQVSVTTDTQYF. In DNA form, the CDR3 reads TGCGCCAGCAGCCAAGTGTCGGTTACCACAGATACGCAGTATTTT.

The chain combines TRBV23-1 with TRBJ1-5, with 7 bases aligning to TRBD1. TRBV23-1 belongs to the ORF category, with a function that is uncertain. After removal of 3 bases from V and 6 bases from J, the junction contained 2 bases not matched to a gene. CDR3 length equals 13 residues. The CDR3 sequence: CASSHTGVQPQHF. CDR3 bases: TGCGCCAGCAGTCATACAGGGGTTCAGCCCCAGCATTTT.

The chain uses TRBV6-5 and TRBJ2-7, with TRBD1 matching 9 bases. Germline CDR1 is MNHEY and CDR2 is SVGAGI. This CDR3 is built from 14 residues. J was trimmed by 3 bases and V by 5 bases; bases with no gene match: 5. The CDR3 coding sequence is TGTGCCAGCAGTGGGACAGGGATCCGCTACGAGCAGTACTTC. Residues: CASSGTGIRYEQYF.

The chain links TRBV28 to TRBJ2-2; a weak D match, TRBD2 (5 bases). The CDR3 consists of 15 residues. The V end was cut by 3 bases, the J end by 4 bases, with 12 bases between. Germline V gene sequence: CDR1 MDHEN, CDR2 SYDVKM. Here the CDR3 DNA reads TGTGCCAGCAGTTTGGCGTGGACTCGCACCGGGGAGCTGTTTTTT. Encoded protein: CASSLAWTRTGELFF.

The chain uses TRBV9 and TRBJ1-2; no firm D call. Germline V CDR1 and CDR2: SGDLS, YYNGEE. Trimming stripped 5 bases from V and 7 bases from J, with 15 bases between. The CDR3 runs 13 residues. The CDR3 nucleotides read TGTGCCAGCAGTCCTGGGGAGGGCATTGGCTACACCTTC. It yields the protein CASSPGEGIGYTF.

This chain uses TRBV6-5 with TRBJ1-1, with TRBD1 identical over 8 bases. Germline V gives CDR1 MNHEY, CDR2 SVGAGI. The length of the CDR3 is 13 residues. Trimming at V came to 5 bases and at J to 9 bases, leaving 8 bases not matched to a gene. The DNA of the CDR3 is TGTGCCAGCAGTCCGCGACAGGGGCCTAAAGCTTTCTTT. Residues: CASSPRQGPKAFF.

The CDR3 protein is CASSDFTANYGYTF. The CDR3 DNA reads as TGTGCCAGCAGTGATTTTACAGCTAACTATGGCTACACCTTC. The chain uses TRBV25-1 and TRBJ1-2; D remains unclear. The V gene's germline CDR1 is MGHDK and CDR2 SYGVNS. This CDR3 comprises 14 residues. The V gene lost 3 bases and the J gene lost 0 bases, with 8 bases spanning the gap.

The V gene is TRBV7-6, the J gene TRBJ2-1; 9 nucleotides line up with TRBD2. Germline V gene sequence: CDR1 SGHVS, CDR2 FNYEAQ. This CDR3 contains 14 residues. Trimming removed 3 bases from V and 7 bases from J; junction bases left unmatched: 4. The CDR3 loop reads CASSFAGGRNEQFF. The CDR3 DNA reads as TGTGCCAGCAGCTTCGCGGGGGGGCGGAATGAGCAGTTCTTC.

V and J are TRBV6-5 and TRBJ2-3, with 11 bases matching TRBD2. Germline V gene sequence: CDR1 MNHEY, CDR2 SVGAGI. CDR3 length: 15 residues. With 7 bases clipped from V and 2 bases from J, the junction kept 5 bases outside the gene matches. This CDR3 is CASKRLAGLTDTQYF. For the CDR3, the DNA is TGTGCCAGCAAGAGACTAGCGGGGCTCACAGATACGCAGTATTTT.

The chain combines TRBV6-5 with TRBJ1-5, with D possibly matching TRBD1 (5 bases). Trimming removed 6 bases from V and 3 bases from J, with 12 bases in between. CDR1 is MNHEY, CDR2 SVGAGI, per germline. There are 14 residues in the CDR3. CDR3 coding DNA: TGTGCCAGCAGGCCCGGGGGGGACAATCAGCCCCAGCATTTT. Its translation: CASRPGGDNQPQHF.

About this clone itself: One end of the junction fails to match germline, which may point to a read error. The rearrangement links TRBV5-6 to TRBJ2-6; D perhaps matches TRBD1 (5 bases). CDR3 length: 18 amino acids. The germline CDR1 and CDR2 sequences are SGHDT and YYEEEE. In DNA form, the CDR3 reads TGTGCCAGCAGCTTGAGCCATGAGCCGGCCTCTGGGGCCAGCGTCCTGACTTTC. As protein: CASSLSHEPASGASVLTF. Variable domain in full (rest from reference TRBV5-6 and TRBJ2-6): DAGVTQSPTHLIKTRGQQVTLRCSPKSGHDTVSWYQQALGQGPQFIFQYYEEEERQRGNFPDRFSGHQFPNYSSELNVNALLLGDSALYLCASSLSHEPASGASVLTFGAGSRLTVL.

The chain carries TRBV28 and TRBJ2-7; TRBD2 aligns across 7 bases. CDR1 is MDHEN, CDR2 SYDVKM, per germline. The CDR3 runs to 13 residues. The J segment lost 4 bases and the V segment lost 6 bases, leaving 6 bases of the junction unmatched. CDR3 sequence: CASRPTGGYEQYF. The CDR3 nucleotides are TGTGCCAGCAGGCCCACCGGGGGGTACGAGCAGTACTTC.

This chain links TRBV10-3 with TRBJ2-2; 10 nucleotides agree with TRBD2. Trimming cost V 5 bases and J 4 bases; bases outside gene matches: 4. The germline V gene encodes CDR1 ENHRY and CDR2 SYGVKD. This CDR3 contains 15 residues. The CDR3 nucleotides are TGTGCCATCAGTAAGGGACTAGCGAGCACCGGGGAGCTGTTTTTT. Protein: CAISKGLASTGELFF.

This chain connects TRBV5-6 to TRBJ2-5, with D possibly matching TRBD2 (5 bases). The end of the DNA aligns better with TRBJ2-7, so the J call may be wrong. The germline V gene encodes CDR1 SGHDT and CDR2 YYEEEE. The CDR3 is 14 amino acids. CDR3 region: CASSLERADYEQYF. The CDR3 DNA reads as TGTGCCAGCAGCTTGGAGCGAGCGGACTACGAGCAGTACTTC.

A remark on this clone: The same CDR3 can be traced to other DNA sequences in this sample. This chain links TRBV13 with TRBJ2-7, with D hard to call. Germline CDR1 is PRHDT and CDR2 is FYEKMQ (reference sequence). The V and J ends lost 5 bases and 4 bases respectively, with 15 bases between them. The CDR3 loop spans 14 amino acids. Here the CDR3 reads CASSQTLTSYEQYF. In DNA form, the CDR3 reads TGTGCCAGCAGCCAGACACTTACCTCTTACGAGCAGTACTTC.

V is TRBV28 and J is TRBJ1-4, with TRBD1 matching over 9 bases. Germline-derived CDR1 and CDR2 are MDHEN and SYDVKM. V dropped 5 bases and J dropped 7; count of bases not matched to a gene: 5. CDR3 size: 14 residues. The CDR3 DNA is TGTGCCAGCAGTCCTCCGGGACAGGGTGAAAAACTGTTTTTT. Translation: CASSPPGQGEKLFF. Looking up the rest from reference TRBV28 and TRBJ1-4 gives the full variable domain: DVKVTQSSRYLVKRTGEKVFLECVQDMDHENMFWYRQDPGLGLRLIYFSYDVKMKEKGDIPEGYSVSREKKERFSLILESASTNQTSMYLCASSPPGQGEKLFFGSGTQLSVL.

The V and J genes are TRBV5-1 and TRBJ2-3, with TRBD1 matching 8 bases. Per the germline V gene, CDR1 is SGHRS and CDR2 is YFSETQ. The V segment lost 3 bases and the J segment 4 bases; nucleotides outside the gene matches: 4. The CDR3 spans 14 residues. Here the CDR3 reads CASSSTGGPDTQYF. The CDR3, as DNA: TGCGCCAGCAGCTCAACAGGGGGTCCAGATACGCAGTATTTT.

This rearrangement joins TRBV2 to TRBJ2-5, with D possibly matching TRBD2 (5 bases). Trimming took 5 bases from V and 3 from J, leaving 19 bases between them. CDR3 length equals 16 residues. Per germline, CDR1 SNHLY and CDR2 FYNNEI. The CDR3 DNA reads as TGTGCCAGCAGTACCCCCGGGCCGAGGGTTGAAGAGACCCAGTACTTC. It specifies CASSTPGPRVEETQYF.

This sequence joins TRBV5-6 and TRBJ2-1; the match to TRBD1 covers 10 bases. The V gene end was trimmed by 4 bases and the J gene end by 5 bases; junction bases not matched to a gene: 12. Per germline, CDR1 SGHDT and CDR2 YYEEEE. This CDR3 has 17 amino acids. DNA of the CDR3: TGTGCCAGCAGCCCGGGACAGGGGATGTGGGGCCACAATGAGCAGTTCTTC. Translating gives CASSPGQGMWGHNEQFF.

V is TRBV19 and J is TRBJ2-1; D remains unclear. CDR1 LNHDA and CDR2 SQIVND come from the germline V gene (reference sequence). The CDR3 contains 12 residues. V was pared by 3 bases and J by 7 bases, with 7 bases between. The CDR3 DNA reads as TGTGCCAGTAGTATTCCCCTTAATGAGCAGTTCTTC. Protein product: CASSIPLNEQFF.

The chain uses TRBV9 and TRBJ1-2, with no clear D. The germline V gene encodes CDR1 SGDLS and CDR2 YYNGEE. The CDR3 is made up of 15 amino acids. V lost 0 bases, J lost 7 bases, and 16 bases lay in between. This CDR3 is CASSVGTMEGSGYTF. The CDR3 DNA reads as TGTGCCAGCAGCGTAGGTACGATGGAGGGCTCTGGCTACACCTTC.

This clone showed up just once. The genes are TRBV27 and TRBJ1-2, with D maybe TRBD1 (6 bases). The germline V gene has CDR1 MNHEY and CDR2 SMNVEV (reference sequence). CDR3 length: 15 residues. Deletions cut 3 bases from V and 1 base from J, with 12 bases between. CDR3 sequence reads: CASSFSPGHNYGYTF. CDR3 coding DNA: TGTGCCAGCAGTTTCTCGCCGGGACATAACTATGGCTACACCTTC.

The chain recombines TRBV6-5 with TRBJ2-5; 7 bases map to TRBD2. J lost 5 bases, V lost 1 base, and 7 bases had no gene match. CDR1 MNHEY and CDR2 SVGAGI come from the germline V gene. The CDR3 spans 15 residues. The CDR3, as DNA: TGTGCCAGCAGTTACTGGGAGGGCGGAAGGGAGACCCAGTACTTC. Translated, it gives CASSYWEGGRETQYF.